Listed below are T cell receptor beta chains from one sample, sequenced in a study of cytomegalovirus exposure and HLA in healthy donors. Clones were sequenced by immunoSEQ multiplex PCR, and TCRdb holds only the in-frame ones, with some missing. The sample has 110,000 or so clones; 88% are singletons. Sequencing input: PBMCs. These receptors were obtained from a man between 18 and 29 years old in good health and CMV-seronegative. The CDR3 runs from the conserved cysteine through the conserved F or W. Fields, in order: V gene, CDR3 protein.

v_call: TRBV19
cdr3_aa: CASTILGTGIYGYTF

v_call: TRBV5-5
cdr3_aa: CASSLLAQGGTYEQYF

v_call: TRBV13
cdr3_aa: CASSPPRYNEQFF

v_call: TRBV6-5
cdr3_aa: CASSSFRDKTYEQYF

v_call: TRBV7-9
cdr3_aa: CASSLGQINYGYTF

v_call: TRBV19
cdr3_aa: CASSGGAGVAGNQPQHF

v_call: TRBV5-1
cdr3_aa: CASSGGGRLYEQFF

v_call: TRBV11-2
cdr3_aa: CASSPGLAGSRRYEQYF

v_call: TRBV11-3
cdr3_aa: CASSLHRDTEQYF

v_call: TRBV27
cdr3_aa: CASSWGEDSPLHF

v_call: TRBV19
cdr3_aa: CASSPQDRSNQPQHF

v_call: TRBV27
cdr3_aa: CASSLHRAREAFF

v_call: TRBV6-1
cdr3_aa: CASSPGQGAYNEQFF

v_call: TRBV6-5
cdr3_aa: CASSYSRRGTEIAF

v_call: TRBV2
cdr3_aa: CASSEGGLRSGNTIYF

v_call: TRBV4-3
cdr3_aa: CASSQDLAGVITDTQYF

v_call: TRBV2
cdr3_aa: CASSDVASTNEKLFF

v_call: TRBV6-4
cdr3_aa: CASSGGQGTGELFF

v_call: TRBV4-3
cdr3_aa: CASSQDLSRVYEQYF

v_call: TRBV2
cdr3_aa: CASSRLMETQYF

v_call: TRBV25-1
cdr3_aa: CASSEFTGVQMNTEAFF

v_call: TRBV30
cdr3_aa: CAWSIQGLYGYTF

v_call: TRBV30
cdr3_aa: CAWSLLGLHGELFF

v_call: TRBV7-2
cdr3_aa: CASSFSWGGSQETQYF

v_call: TRBV28
cdr3_aa: CASGIQGNGYTF

v_call: TRBV7-2
cdr3_aa: CASSLALGEQFF

v_call: TRBV11-2
cdr3_aa: CASSHQPGTGNTGELFF

v_call: TRBV18
cdr3_aa: CASSPDDRGLGETQYF

v_call: TRBV23-1
cdr3_aa: CASSQNTPVSETQYF

v_call: TRBV5-8
cdr3_aa: CASSLVQGASEQYF

v_call: TRBV30
cdr3_aa: CAWTGEGTRKLFF

v_call: TRBV27
cdr3_aa: CATSRGSYNSPLHF

v_call: TRBV9
cdr3_aa: CASRKGQLNSPLHF

v_call: TRBV6-5
cdr3_aa: CASSPPGGSNQPQHF

v_call: TRBV5-1
cdr3_aa: CASSLGRSDTQYF

v_call: TRBV15
cdr3_aa: CATSSTKTSGSYEQYF

v_call: TRBV6-1
cdr3_aa: CASWGGARPQHF

v_call: TRBV28
cdr3_aa: CASSRDSNRGNTIYF

v_call: TRBV4-1
cdr3_aa: CASRADSSTDTQYF

v_call: TRBV5-4
cdr3_aa: CASSRSGTGARTTGTDTQYF

v_call: TRBV7-8
cdr3_aa: CASSLTRTNTEAFF

v_call: TRBV10-3
cdr3_aa: CAISQTGFTYEQYF

v_call: TRBV14
cdr3_aa: CASSQDLIGTGVVGPNTGELFF

v_call: TRBV9
cdr3_aa: CASSVESGSGNTIYF

v_call: TRBV29-1
cdr3_aa: CSVEMAGVDTQYF

v_call: TRBV29-1
cdr3_aa: CSVVGRATDTQYF

v_call: TRBV7-6
cdr3_aa: CASSPGLAGVFNEQFF